The present TCR beta chain was sequenced within a study of shared clonotypes between healthy human individuals. Study context: Every donor yielded three CD4 naive, three CD4 memory, two CD8 naive and one CD8 memory plate.

To note about this clone: Its antigen is as yet unknown.

General study findings and limits: Larger richness was generally estimated for naive than memory subsets.

V trimming: 6 bases; J trimming: 0 bases; junction bases outside the gene matches: 12. The CDR3 totals 18 residues. Germline CDR1 SNHLY, CDR2 FYNNEI. This table comes from immunoSEQ multiplex PCR, and its TCRdb copy is limited to in-frame clones, with some not included. The sample lists 1,400,000 or so clones, approximately 98.5% occurring once. The sequence derives from a man aged 25-40 years in good health. The rearrangement uses TRBV2 and TRBJ2-3, with TRBD2 matching 10 bases. The sample taken for sequencing was naive CD4+ T cells sorted from blood. Subset meaning: CD45RA+ positively selected. The CDR3 loop is CASSLAGVPTVSTDTQYF. DNA of the CDR3: TGTGCCAGCAGCCTAGCGGGAGTCCCAACCGTTAGCACAGATACGCAGTATTTT. The variable domain in full, completed from reference TRBV2 and TRBJ2-3, reads EPEVTQTPSHQVTQMGQEVILRCVPISNHLYFYWYRQILGQKVEFLVSFYNNEISEKSEIFDDQFSVERPDGSNFTLKIRSTKLEDSAMYFCASSLAGVPTVSTDTQYFGPGTRLTVL.